Each of the 7 T cell receptor beta chains below was sequenced from the same sample in a study of T cell responses to AZD1222 COVID-19 vaccine. Sequenced by immunoSEQ multiplex PCR; TCRdb stores in-frame clones only, minus some. The data show about 150,000 clones, about nine tenths seen once. The source material was peripheral blood, sampled on day 0 of AZD1222 vaccination. The receptors originated from an adult in good health.

The sample holds a few counts of this clone. V is TRBV13 and J is TRBJ1-6, with a possible D match to TRBD1 (6 bases). CDR3 length: 17 amino acids. Between the trimmed V and J ends, which lost 4 bases and 4 bases, there was a span of 17 bases. Germline CDR1 and CDR2: PRHDT and FYEKMQ (reference sequence). The CDR3 loop is CASSSTGGGAYNSPLHF. The CDR3 DNA sequence: TGTGCCAGCAGCTCGACAGGTGGGGGCGCTTATAATTCACCCCTCCACTTT. The complete variable domain, with remaining parts taken from reference TRBV13 and TRBJ1-6, reads AAGVIQSPRHLIKEKRETATLKCYPIPRHDTVYWYQQGPGQDPQFLISFYEKMQSDKGSIPDRFSAQQFSDYHSELNMSSLELGDSALYFCASSSTGGGAYNSPLHFGNGTRLTVT.

The chain uses TRBV27 and TRBJ2-7; D call uncertain. This CDR3 is 15 amino acids long. The germline V gene has CDR1 MNHEY and CDR2 SMNVEV (reference sequence). The V and J ends lost 2 bases and 1 base respectively, with 12 bases between them. In nucleotides, the CDR3 is TGTGCCAGCAGTTTACTGACATGGGTATCCTACGAGCAGTACTTC. This encodes CASSLLTWVSYEQYF.

CDR3 nucleotide sequence: TGTGCCAGCAGCGTAAGTGGCTACACCTTC. It translates to CASSVSGYTF. The chain uses TRBV9 and TRBJ1-2; D is unresolved. V was cut by 1 base and J by 7 bases, with 2 bases left in between. The CDR3 contains 10 residues. Germline V CDR1 and CDR2: SGDLS, YYNGEE.

This chain uses TRBV12-5 with TRBJ1-1, with a weak D call TRBD1 (5 bases). CDR1 LGHNT and CDR2 FRNRAP come from the germline V gene. CDR3 length: 14 residues. Trimming shortened V by 1 base and J by 0 bases, and 6 bases separated the two germline ends. The CDR3 DNA sequence: TGTGCTAGTGGTTTGGGACAGCTGAACACTGAAGCTTTCTTT. The encoded protein is CASGLGQLNTEAFF.

The CDR3 DNA follows: TGTGCCAGCAGCGTAGCTACAGGCTCCTACGAGCAGTACTTC. This encodes CASSVATGSYEQYF. This sequence joins TRBV9 and TRBJ2-7; tentatively, D is TRBD1 (5 bases). V gave up 0 bases and J gave up 0 bases, with 7 bases separating them. Germline V gives CDR1 SGDLS, CDR2 YYNGEE. This CDR3 spans 14 amino acids.

The genes are TRBV6-2 or TRBV6-3 and TRBJ1-5; 9 bases are a match to TRBD1. V shed 6 bases and J 3 bases; nucleotides not matched to a gene: 6. Germline CDR1 and CDR2: MNHEY and SVGEGT. CDR3 length equals 15 residues. The CDR3 DNA reads as TGTGCCAGCAGCCCCGGGACAGGGTACAATCAGCCCCAGCATTTT. Translating gives CASSPGTGYNQPQHF.

The J gene is TRBJ2-7, the V gene TRBV28; the D gene could be TRBD1 or TRBD2 (5 bases each). The CDR3 runs 16 residues. Germline V CDR1 and CDR2: MDHEN, SYDVKM. V was pared by 5 bases and J by 1 base, with 18 bases between. DNA of the CDR3: TGTGCCAGCAGTCCGGGACCCCCCCCAATTTCCTACGAGCAGTACTTC. Translation gives CASSPGPPPISYEQYF.